Listed below are T cell receptor beta chains from one sample, sequenced in a study of T cell responses to AZD1222 COVID-19 vaccine. Only in-frame clones appear in the TCRdb table, and some are missing; sequencing was by immunoSEQ multiplex PCR. The sample holds 70,000 to 95,000 clones; under 90% are singletons and the top ten take 2.5% to 3%. The specimen comprised peripheral blood, sampled on day 0 of MenACWY control vaccination. Every receptor here comes from an adult in good health. The CDR3 runs from the conserved cysteine through the conserved F or W. D genes are given only for firm matches. Size is omitted from some rows. Given values are once, few, many or a class for expanded clones.

clone size: NA
D gene: TRBD1
V gene: TRBV7-2
CDR3 length: 16
J gene: TRBJ1-2
CDR3 protein: CASSVASFRGQRGYTF
CDR3 DNA: TGTGCCAGCAGCGTCGCATCTTTCAGGGGACAGCGGGGCTACACCTTC

clone size: NA
D gene: NA
V gene: TRBV11-3
CDR3 length: 12
J gene: TRBJ2-5
CDR3 protein: CASSRVAETQYF
CDR3 DNA: TGTGCCAGCAGCAGGGTGGCCGAGACCCAGTACTTC

clone size: NA
D gene: NA
V gene: TRBV10-1
CDR3 length: 12
J gene: TRBJ2-1
CDR3 protein: CASSESGVEQFF
CDR3 DNA: TGCGCCAGCAGTGAGTCGGGGGTTGAGCAGTTCTTC

clone size: NA
D gene: TRBD2
V gene: TRBV28
CDR3 length: 18
J gene: TRBJ2-1
CDR3 protein: CASSYHRTLAGDVDEQFF
CDR3 DNA: TGTGCCAGCAGCTATCACCGCACACTAGCGGGGGACGTGGATGAGCAGTTCTTC

clone size: NA
D gene: TRBD1
V gene: TRBV28
CDR3 length: 13
J gene: TRBJ1-1
CDR3 protein: CASSLGQLTEAFF
CDR3 DNA: TGTGCCAGCAGTTTGGGACAGCTGACTGAAGCTTTCTTT

clone size: NA
D gene: NA
V gene: TRBV6-1
CDR3 length: 15
J gene: TRBJ2-7
CDR3 protein: CASSEASLPLYEQYF
CDR3 DNA: TGTGCCAGCAGTGAGGCCTCCCTCCCCCTCTACGAGCAGTACTTC

clone size: NA
D gene: TRBD2
V gene: TRBV19
CDR3 length: 15
J gene: TRBJ2-3
CDR3 protein: CASSIASGGTDTQYF
CDR3 DNA: TGTGCCAGTAGTATAGCTAGCGGGGGAACAGATACGCAGTATTTT

clone size: NA
D gene: TRBD1
V gene: TRBV4-3
CDR3 length: 17
J gene: TRBJ1-3
CDR3 protein: CASSQTPGGSSGNTIYF
CDR3 DNA: TGCGCCAGCAGCCAGACCCCAGGGGGGTCCTCTGGAAACACCATATATTTT

clone size: NA
D gene: TRBD2
V gene: TRBV19
CDR3 length: 16
J gene: TRBJ2-3
CDR3 protein: CASRKIGLASPDTQYF
CDR3 DNA: TGTGCCAGTAGGAAAATCGGACTAGCTTCCCCAGATACGCAGTATTTT

clone size: few
D gene: NA
V gene: TRBV29-1
CDR3 length: 12
J gene: TRBJ2-7
CDR3 protein: CSVEAQTGQQYF
CDR3 DNA: TGCAGCGTTGAAGCCCAGACTGGCCAACAGTACTTC

clone size: NA
D gene: NA
V gene: TRBV6-2/TRBV6-3
CDR3 length: 13
J gene: TRBJ2-3
CDR3 protein: CASSYPYPDTQYF
CDR3 DNA: TGTGCCAGCAGTTACCCGTATCCAGATACGCAGTATTTT